Listed below are T cell receptor beta chains from one sample, sequenced in a study of T cells in tuberculosis. TCRdb's table, derived via immunoSEQ multiplex PCR, lists solely in-frame clones and lacks some. Here the sample spans about 29,000 clones, approximately 95% being singletons. The specimen sequenced was PBMCs. These receptors were collected from a donor between 10 and 29 years old with latent tuberculosis or without tuberculosis infection. Both conserved end residues are part of each CDR3. D genes are given only for firm matches. A clone size is listed for some rows: how often the clone was seen (once, few, many), or a class if it is expanded.

.	TRBV6-5	TRBD1	TRBJ2-7	TGTGCCAGCAGTTCGGGACAGGTCTCCTACGAGCAGTACTTC	CASSSGQVSYEQYF
.	TRBV5-1	TRBD1	TRBJ2-3	TGCGCCAGCAGCGAGGGACAGGAGTGGGATACGCAGTATTTT	CASSEGQEWDTQYF
.	TRBV6-1	.	TRBJ1-1	TGTGCCAGCAGCCAGGGGTTGGACACTGAAGCTTTCTTT	CASSQGLDTEAFF
.	TRBV5-4	TRBD2	TRBJ2-1	TGTGCCAGCAGCTTTCGTGGGGGACTAGCGATTAACGAGCAGTTCTTC	CASSFRGGLAINEQFF
.	TRBV7-9	.	TRBJ2-7	TGTGCCAGCAGCACCCTATCGTCCAGGGAAGGTGAGCAGTACTTC	CASSTLSSREGEQYF
.	TRBV9	TRBD2	TRBJ2-1	TGTGCCAGCAGCATACATCGGTCGGGCGGGAGATTGTACAATGAGCAGTTCTTC	CASSIHRSGGRLYNEQFF
.	TRBV30	TRBD2	TRBJ2-2	TGTGCCTGGTCTAGCGGGGTTCACACCGGGGAGCTGTTTTTT	CAWSSGVHTGELFF
.	TRBV19	TRBD1	TRBJ1-1	TGTGCCAGTAGGGAAACGGACAGGGCAGAAGCTTTCTTT	CASRETDRAEAFF
.	TRBV5-4	TRBD1	TRBJ1-1	TGTGCCAGCAGATCCCGGGACAGGGGAAACACTGAAGCTTTCTTT	CASRSRDRGNTEAFF
.	TRBV21-1	.	TRBJ1-3	TGTGCCAGCAGCAAAGTGACAGGACTCTCTGGAAACACCATATATTTT	CASSKVTGLSGNTIYF
.	TRBV6-6	.	TRBJ2-4	TGTGCCAGCAGTTTGGAGTTGACCCCGGAAAACATTCAGTACTTC	CASSLELTPENIQYF
.	TRBV28	.	TRBJ2-2	TGTGCCAGCCTTACTCAAAACCGGGACACCCCGCGCAAGGGATTCAGCACCGGGGAGCTGTTTTTT	CASLTQNRDTPRKGFSTGELFF
.	TRBV6-5	TRBD1	TRBJ1-5	TGTGCCAGCAGCCCTGGGACAGGCCAGCCCCAGCATTTT	CASSPGTGQPQHF
.	TRBV2	TRBD1	TRBJ2-7	TGTGCCAGCAGTGACCGACAGGGGTCCTACGAGCAGTACTTC	CASSDRQGSYEQYF
once	TRBV7-2	.	TRBJ1-2	TGTGCCAGCAGCTTCCCAATGACAGCTTATGGCTACACCTTC	CASSFPMTAYGYTF
.	TRBV18	.	TRBJ2-1	TGTGCCAGCTCACCACCGGGTGGACAGAGCTCCTACAATGAGCAGTTCTTC	CASSPPGGQSSYNEQFF
.	TRBV5-1	TRBD2	TRBJ2-3	TGCGCCAGCAGCTTTGTAGGTAGCGGGAGTTGGACAGATACGCAGTATTTT	CASSFVGSGSWTDTQYF
.	TRBV29-1	TRBD1	TRBJ1-1	TGCAGCGCGAGGACAGGAGGAAACACTGAAGCTTTCTTT	CSARTGGNTEAFF
once	TRBV5-1	.	TRBJ1-2	TGCGCCAGCAGCTTTTGGGCAGGGCCTAACTATGGCTACACCTTC	CASSFWAGPNYGYTF
few	TRBV21-1	.	TRBJ2-7	TGTGCCAGCAGTAAGTCGGGGGTGGGGTACGAGCAGTACTTC	CASSKSGVGYEQYF
.	TRBV6-1	TRBD1	TRBJ2-7	TGTGCCAGCACATCGGCAGGGGGACAATCCTACGAGCAGTACTTC	CASTSAGGQSYEQYF
.	TRBV15	TRBD2	TRBJ2-5	TGTGCCACCAGCAGAGGTGGCGGACTAGCTGAAGAGACCCAGTACTTC	CATSRGGGLAEETQYF
.	TRBV29-1	TRBD1	TRBJ1-1	TGCAGCGTGAACCGACAGGGACTGAACACTGAAGCTTTCTTT	CSVNRQGLNTEAFF
once	TRBV27	.	TRBJ2-7	TGTGCCAGCAGATCGGGTTCCCAGGGGTCCTACGAGCAGTACTTC	CASRSGSQGSYEQYF
.	TRBV7-2	.	TRBJ1-5	TGTGCCAGCAGCTTAGGCCCGGGGGTACAGCCCCAGCATTTT	CASSLGPGVQPQHF
.	TRBV7-8	TRBD2	TRBJ2-1	TGTGCCAGCAGCTCGCGACTAGCGGGATGGGATGAGCAGTTCTTC	CASSSRLAGWDEQFF
.	TRBV6-4	.	TRBJ2-3	TGTGCCAGCAGTGAAGGGGGCACAGATACGCAGTATTTT	CASSEGGTDTQYF
few	TRBV6-5	.	TRBJ1-6	TGTGCCAGCAGTCGTAACGGTAATTCACCCCTCCACTTT	CASSRNGNSPLHF
.	TRBV10-1	TRBD1	TRBJ1-2	TGCGCCAGGACCGAAAGGGACAGGTCATTATATGGCTACACCTTC	CARTERDRSLYGYTF
.	TRBV5-1	.	TRBJ2-1	TGCGCCAGCAGCTTGGCGTCTACCCCCGATGAGCAGTTCTTC	CASSLASTPDEQFF
.	TRBV7-9	TRBD1	TRBJ2-3	TGTGCCAGCAGCTCCCCCAACAGGGGGTACGAGGATACGCAGTATTTT	CASSSPNRGYEDTQYF
.	TRBV25-1	TRBD2	TRBJ2-1	TGTGCCAGCACCGAAGGCCTAGCGGGAGTCAATGAGCAGTTCTTC	CASTEGLAGVNEQFF
.	TRBV29-1	.	TRBJ1-2	TGCAGCGTGATACCAGGGTCCTATGGCTACACCTTC	CSVIPGSYGYTF
.	TRBV2	TRBD2	TRBJ2-1	TGTGCCAGCAGCTGGGGGACTACCTACAATGAGCAGTTCTTC	CASSWGTTYNEQFF
.	TRBV18	.	TRBJ1-5	TGTGCCAGCTCACCCTATAGCAATCAGCCCCAGCATTTT	CASSPYSNQPQHF
.	TRBV7-2	.	TRBJ2-4	TGTGCCAGCAGCTTAGGAGGGTTCCAATCCTTAGCCAAAAACATTCAGTACTTC	CASSLGGFQSLAKNIQYF
.	TRBV5-6	.	TRBJ2-3	TGTGCCAGCAGCCCCAGAGGGCGGAGGAGTAGCACAGATACGCAGTATTTT	CASSPRGRRSSTDTQYF
.	TRBV28	.	TRBJ1-5	TGTGCCAGCAGCGGGCGGGGTCGCCAGCCCCAGCATTTT	CASSGRGRQPQHF
.	TRBV7-2	TRBD2	TRBJ2-3	TGTGCCAGCAGCTTAGCCCGGCGAGCGGGGGGGATCACAGATACGCAGTATTTT	CASSLARRAGGITDTQYF
.	TRBV2	TRBD2	TRBJ2-1	TGTGCCAGCAGATGGACTAGCGGGGGTCACAATGAGCAGTTCTTC	CASRWTSGGHNEQFF
.	TRBV2	.	TRBJ1-5	TGTGCCAGCAGTGAATTGGCAGAACAGCCCCAGCATTTT	CASSELAEQPQHF
.	TRBV7-9	TRBD1	TRBJ1-2	TGTGCCAGCAGACACTCAGGGGGCGGTAATCATGGCTACACCTTC	CASRHSGGGNHGYTF
.	TRBV29-1	.	TRBJ1-1	TGCAGCGTTGAAGCGACAGACATGAACACTGAAGCTTTCTTT	CSVEATDMNTEAFF
.	TRBV15	.	TRBJ1-4	TGTGCCACCAGCACAAGCGAAGGGAGGGGGAATGAAAAACTGTTTTTT	CATSTSEGRGNEKLFF
.	TRBV5-5	.	TRBJ1-5	TGTGCCAGCAGCTTGGGGTCACTCAATCAGCCCCAGCATTTT	CASSLGSLNQPQHF
.	TRBV11-1	TRBD1	TRBJ1-2	TGTGCCAGCAGCCGAGGGACAGACAGGGTATTAGATGGCTACACCTTC	CASSRGTDRVLDGYTF
.	TRBV28	.	TRBJ2-7	TGTGCCAGCAGTACGGACAGTTCCTACGAGCAGTACTTC	CASSTDSSYEQYF
.	TRBV5-1	.	TRBJ2-3	TGCGCCAGCAGCTTGGGCAAACTAGGGACAGATACGCAGTATTTT	CASSLGKLGTDTQYF
.	TRBV28	.	TRBJ2-2	TGTGCCAGCAACCCCGGCCGGGGGACCGGGGAGCTGTTTTTT	CASNPGRGTGELFF
.	TRBV19	.	TRBJ2-2	TGTGCCAGTACTCCGCGGGCACCCGGGGAGCTGTTTTTT	CASTPRAPGELFF
.	TRBV21-1	.	TRBJ1-5	TGTGCCAGCAGCAAAGCCACCGTACTTAGCAATCAGCCCCAGCATTTT	CASSKATVLSNQPQHF
.	TRBV6-1	TRBD1	TRBJ1-2	TGTGCCAGCAGATCGGGACAGAGCTATGGCTACACCTTC	CASRSGQSYGYTF
.	TRBV4-3	.	TRBJ2-6	TGCGCCAGCAGCCAAGTGACTTCTGGGGCCAACGTCCTGACTTTC	CASSQVTSGANVLTF
.	TRBV14	TRBD2	TRBJ2-4	TGTGCCAGCAGCCAAGGGGGACTAGCGGGGGCCAAAAACATTCAGTACTTC	CASSQGGLAGAKNIQYF
.	TRBV25-1	TRBD1	TRBJ2-2	TGTGCCAGCAGTGGACGGGACAGGGGAACCGGGGAGCTGTTTTTT	CASSGRDRGTGELFF
.	TRBV5-1	TRBD1	TRBJ2-1	TGCGCCAGCAGCTTGTTCCAAGGGACAGGGGTTGGGAATGAGCAGTTCTTC	CASSLFQGTGVGNEQFF
.	TRBV6-5	TRBD1	TRBJ1-3	TGTGCCAGCAGTCAAACAGGGGGCTCTGGAAACACCATATATTTT	CASSQTGGSGNTIYF
.	TRBV5-1	TRBD1	TRBJ2-7	TGCGCCAGCAGCTTGGGGGACAGGGGTGACAGCGGGATCTACGAGCAGTACTTC	CASSLGDRGDSGIYEQYF
.	TRBV28	TRBD2	TRBJ2-7	TGTGCCAGCAGTTTAAGGGGCCTAGCGGCCTCCTACGAGCAGTACTTC	CASSLRGLAASYEQYF